Described below is a single TCR beta chain sequence and its context. This clonotype was observed a handful of times. The antigen it binds to is not known. No base qualities exist here, and no much larger clone lies one base off it. Sequencing relied on an Illumina NovaSeq 6000. TCRalpha and TCRbeta cDNA libraries were built by 5'RACE with constant-segment primers, adding sample barcodes and unique molecular identifiers. RNA was extracted from every sample with Trizol reagent. Library amplification was performed in two PCR steps, and a second sample barcode and Illumina TruSeq adapters were introduced in the second step. Sequencing of the libraries was done on an Illumina NovaSeq, producing 2 x 150 bp paired-end reads. Concerning the study's data processing: Demultiplexing of reads and collapsing into UMI-guided consensus sequences were performed with migec v1.2.7. Using mixcr v2.1.11, UMI consensuses were aligned to TRA and TRB V and J templates and then assembled into clonotypes. Expanded or contracted clonotypes were those called significant by both edgeR and NoisET, with noise models trained on biological replicates. For edgeR calls, the cutoffs were a false discovery rate-adjusted p below 0.01 and a log2 fold-change threshold of 1. As an exploratory analysis of dynamics, max-normalized trajectories of the 1000 most abundant clonotypes were examined with PCA combined with hierarchical clustering. The CD4 or CD8 phenotype of responding clones was assigned using the separately sequenced CD4+ and CD8+ repertoires. The public reads were reanalyzed by TCRdb: fastp trimming at Q25, MiXCR alignment, in-frame beta chains only. Each CDR3 protein gets just one entry, which takes the most common genes and DNA from the rows behind it. TCRdb's processing, not the study's, gives the V and J calls here. In this sample the table shows 120,000 to 150,000 distinct CDR3 sequences, 14% of which occur a single time. Clones ranked in the top ten supply 25% to 30% of the sample.

This specimen comes from a study of T-cell memory formation after mild COVID-19 (dated by TCRdb to the early 2020s). About the full investigation: TCR sequence clusters from the two donors were largely donor specific. The cohort comprised two young, previously healthy adult volunteers, one female and one male. In a couple of donors, T-cell clones that expanded and contracted after mild COVID-19 were tracked by sequencing TCRalpha and TCRbeta repertoires over time.

Ficoll-Paque density gradient centrifugation was the method used to isolate PBMCs. Spanning cysteine to phenylalanine, the CDR3 consists of 16 amino acids. Just the 48-base CDR3 DNA is kept, in frame starting at base 1. The germline V gene sets CDR1 to SGHAT and CDR2 to FQNNGV. Trimming removed 5 bases from V and 0 bases from J, leaving 14 bases between the germline ends. The investigation overall reported the following: Some responding clones were detected in pre-infection memory, which suggested that pre-existing cross-reactive memory T cells had joined the SARS-CoV-2 response. Clones that contracted from day 15 to 85 showed balanced CD4/CD8 phenotypes, whereas a second wave of clones that expanded from day 15 to 37 leaned towards CD4+. Contracting CD4+ clones were found mainly in CM and EM memory subsets, while CD8+ clones were enriched in EMRA. Only a couple of mild cases were covered in the study, and larger cohorts including severe cases with pre-infection samples were considered necessary. Whether the second-wave clones peaking on day 37 were SARS-CoV-2 specific was not confirmed.

The rearrangement combines TRBV11-2 with TRBJ2-1; the D gene is perhaps TRBD2, from 5 matching bases. This clonotype originated in an adult woman who had mild COVID-19 (a few samples of this study predate the infection). The sample titles of this study are shuffled in the database, so cell type and time point are left out; the donor was told from shared clones. What was sequenced was PBMCs or a T cell subset sorted from them (not recorded which). Here the CDR3 is given as CASSARSSSSYNEQFF. The bases read TGTGCCAGCAGCGCGAGGTCTAGCAGCTCCTACAATGAGCAGTTCTTC.